These 25 T cell receptor beta chains originate from one sample sequenced in a study of blood T cells in healthy people across ages. A second PCR of about 6 to 11 cycles used a sample-barcoded 5' primer and a J-beta primer mix. Via MiXCR, TCRdb re-called the 5' RACE reads, giving one row per CDR3 protein. The data hold around 1,500,000 distinct CDR3 sequences, with approximately 40% observed a single time. Sequenced sample: blood. The source is a woman younger than 30 in good health.

This clonotype appeared a single time. V and J are TRBV20-1 and TRBJ1-2; 7 bases map to TRBD1. V lost 6 bases to trimming and J lost 5 bases; unmatched junction nucleotides: 9. CDR1 and CDR2 (germline): DFQATT, SNEGSKA (reference sequence). The CDR3 covers 13 residues. The CDR3, as DNA: TGCAGTGCCGTAACCGGGACAGCGTATGGCTACACCTTC. Translating it yields CSAVTGTAYGYTF.

The chain couples TRBV19 to TRBJ2-1; 8 nucleotides align to TRBD1. Germline loops: CDR1 LNHDA, CDR2 SQIVND (reference sequence). The CDR3 has 15 amino acids. V was pared by 6 bases and J by 5 bases, with 9 bases of the junction left unmatched. The CDR3 loop reads CASRRTGQGDNEQFF. The CDR3 region has the DNA TGTGCCAGTAGACGGACAGGGCAAGGGGACAATGAGCAGTTCTTC.

The chain carries TRBV27 and TRBJ1-4; the D is unclear. This CDR3 has 15 residues. V was cut by 6 bases and J by 5 bases, with 16 bases left in between. CDR1 MNHEY and CDR2 SMNVEV come from the germline V gene (reference sequence). In DNA form, the CDR3 reads TGTGCCAGCAGCTGGACCGGGGAATTAAATGAAAAACTGTTTTTT. As protein: CASSWTGELNEKLFF.

V is TRBV3-1 and J is TRBJ2-3, with 8 bases lining up with TRBD2. CDR1 is LGHDT and CDR2 is YNNKEL in the germline V gene (reference sequence). CDR3 size: 14 residues. V was clipped by 7 bases and J by 8 bases; unmatched bases: 11. CDR3 in DNA: TGTGCCAGCACCATGGGACGGGGGGGCGGTACGCAGTATTTT. Amino acids: CASTMGRGGGTQYF.

The rearrangement links TRBV10-3 to TRBJ2-5; 8 nucleotides align to TRBD1. Trimming cost V 10 bases and J 4 bases; bases outside gene matches: 17. Looked up from germline, CDR1 is ENHRY and CDR2 is SYGVKD. This CDR3 spans 16 amino acids. Written as DNA, the CDR3 is TGTGCCAGCCACCTCCAGGCCGGACAGGGTAGAGAGACCCAGTACTTC. This codes for CASHLQAGQGRETQYF.

For this clonotype: This may be a read error: a much more frequent sequence differs by one nucleotide. V and J are TRBV27 and TRBJ2-1, with TRBD2 matching 10 bases. The CDR3 has 14 amino acids. The germline CDR1 and CDR2 sequences are MNHEY and SMNVEV (reference sequence). CDR3 region: CVSSVAGGFNEQFF. Written as DNA, the CDR3 is TGTGTCAGCAGCGTAGCGGGGGGTTTCAATGAGCAGTTCTTC.

This clonotype came up a few times. The chain recombines TRBV25-1 with TRBJ2-1, with D tentatively TRBD1 or TRBD2 (6 bases each). V lost 5 bases and J lost 12, with 11 bases in between. This CDR3 has 11 residues. CDR1 is MGHDK and CDR2 is SYGVNS in the germline V gene. The DNA of the CDR3 is TGTGCCAGCAGTTTGGGGGGCGGGCAGTTCTTC. Encoded protein: CASSLGGGQFF.

To note about this clonotype: With a much larger clone just one base away, this may be a read error. The V call is TRBV29-1, the J call TRBJ2-5; D unclear. V lost 8 bases and J 4 bases, leaving 11 bases between the germline ends. CDR3 length: 11 amino acids. The germline V gene has CDR1 SQVTM and CDR2 ANQGSEA. This chain's CDR3 is CSIVGLETQYF. CDR3 DNA: TGCAGCATTGTGGGTTTAGAGACCCAGTACTTC. Supplemented by reference TRBV29-1 and TRBJ2-5, the full variable domain reads SAVISQKPSRDICQRGTSLTIQCQVDSQVTMMFWYRQQPGQSLTLIATANQGSEATYESGFVIDKFPISRPNLTFSTLTVSNMSPEDSSIYLCSIVGLETQYFGPGTRLLVL.

The J gene is TRBJ1-5, the V gene TRBV4-1, with a possible D match to TRBD1 (6 bases). The CDR3 spans 16 residues. The germline CDR1 and CDR2 sequences are MGHRA and YSYEKL. V gave up 1 base and J gave up 3 bases, with 13 bases separating them. The CDR3 DNA reads TGCGCCAGCAGCCAAGGAGTGGCAGGGGTCAATCAGCCCCAGCATTTT. As protein: CASSQGVAGVNQPQHF.

This clonotype turned up a few times. The genes are TRBV4-1 and TRBJ1-4, with D hard to call. This CDR3 has 14 amino acids. Trimming shortened V by 1 base and J by 1 base, and 4 bases separated the two germline ends. The V gene's germline CDR1 is MGHRA and CDR2 YSYEKL. CDR3 amino acids: CASSQALTNEKLFF. The CDR3, as DNA: TGCGCCAGCAGCCAAGCGCTAACTAATGAAAAACTGTTTTTT.

The chain uses TRBV20-1 and TRBJ2-3; D is unresolved. Germline CDR1 DFQATT, CDR2 SNEGSKA (reference sequence). This CDR3 comprises 13 residues. Trimming took 4 bases from V and 2 from J, leaving 10 bases between them. CDR3 coding DNA: TGCAGTGCTACAAGCGAGAACACAGATACGCAGTATTTT. This sequence encodes CSATSENTDTQYF.

V and J are TRBV6-5 and TRBJ1-5; tentatively, D is TRBD1 (6 bases). Trimming removed 5 bases at V and 3 bases at J, with 14 bases between. CDR1 is MNHEY and CDR2 is SVGAGI in the germline V gene. The CDR3 runs 15 residues. This CDR3 is CASSPDRGANQPQHF. In DNA form, the CDR3 reads TGTGCCAGCAGTCCGGACAGAGGAGCCAATCAGCCCCAGCATTTT.

This clonotype was counted only a few times. The chain has TRBV6-6 and TRBJ1-3; D ambiguous. V was shortened by 0 bases and J by 2 bases, with 8 bases between the two germline ends. The CDR3 has 15 residues. Germline V gene lookup returns CDR1 MNHNY and CDR2 SVGAGI (reference sequence). Here the CDR3 reads CASSYSGVAGNTIYF. CDR3 nucleotide sequence: TGTGCCAGCAGTTACTCCGGGGTAGCTGGAAACACCATATATTTT.

Notes on this clonotype: This may arise from a read error, as a much more abundant clone is one base away. The rearrangement joins TRBV7-6 to TRBJ1-4, with 7 bases aligning to TRBD1. This CDR3 region has 18 residues. CDR1 SGHVS and CDR2 FNYEAQ come from the germline V gene. This CDR3 is CASGLAPYRGSTNEKLFF. In nucleotides, the CDR3 is TGTGCCAGCGGCTTAGCGCCCTACAGGGGTTCAACTAATGAAAAACTGTTTTTT.

The rearrangement links TRBV18 to TRBJ2-1; weak D call: TRBD2 (6 bases). V was cut by 6 bases and J by 4 bases, with 16 bases left in between. Germline assignment: CDR1 KGHSH and CDR2 LQKENI. This CDR3 spans 15 amino acids. The CDR3 is CASSPGLARYNEQFF. The CDR3 DNA reads as TGTGCCAGCTCCCCCGGGCTAGCGCGTTACAATGAGCAGTTCTTC.

This clonotype showed up just a few times. The chain is built from TRBV4-1 and TRBJ1-4; 7 nucleotides match TRBD1. The trim removed 4 bases at V and 3 bases at J, leaving 17 bases unmatched. There are 19 residues in the CDR3. CDR1 MGHRA and CDR2 YSYEKL come from the germline V gene. The CDR3 nucleotides read TGCGCCAGCAGCCCCACCTCAGGGGGGAGGTTGCCCGCTAATGAAAAACTGTTTTTT. Translating gives CASSPTSGGRLPANEKLFF.

This clonotype has a handful of counts. The chain couples TRBV6-5 to TRBJ2-7; 8 bases align to TRBD1. Germline trimming cut 3 bases from V and 6 bases from J; bases unmatched to any gene: 7. The CDR3 covers 14 residues. Per the germline V gene, CDR1 is MNHEY and CDR2 is SVGAGI. The CDR3 DNA reads as TGTGCCAGCAGTTATCCCGGACAGGGAGGCGAGCAGTACTTC. Translating gives CASSYPGQGGEQYF.

This clonotype showed up just a few times. V is TRBV5-6 and J is TRBJ2-1; D perhaps matches TRBD2 (5 bases). Germline V gene lookup returns CDR1 SGHDT and CDR2 YYEEEE. The ends were cut back, 3 bases at V and 5 bases at J, with 15 bases in the middle. The CDR3 loop spans 15 amino acids. The CDR3 loop is CASSYPGSPHNEQFF. CDR3 nucleotides: TGTGCCAGCAGCTATCCGGGATCCCCTCACAATGAGCAGTTCTTC.

This clonotype was seen a handful of times. This chain joins TRBV3-1 and TRBJ1-1; D gene uncertain. The CDR3 is 12 residues long. The germline CDR1 and CDR2 sequences are LGHDT and YNNKEL (reference sequence). The ends were cut back, 6 bases at V and 6 bases at J, with 11 bases in the middle. CDR3 residues: CASSSQPPEAFF. The CDR3 DNA sequence: TGTGCCAGCAGTTCGCAACCGCCTGAAGCTTTCTTT. Using reference TRBV3-1 and TRBJ1-1 for the parts outside the CDR3, the full variable domain is DTAVSQTPKYLVTQMGNDKSIKCEQNLGHDTMYWYKQDSKKFLKIMFSYNNKELIINETVPNRFSPKSPDKAHLNLHINSLELGDSAVYFCASSSQPPEAFFGQGTRLTVV.

The chain has TRBV7-9 and TRBJ2-3; perhaps TRBD1 as D (6 bases). The V and J ends lost 2 bases and 5 bases respectively, with 11 bases between them. Per germline, CDR1 SEHNR and CDR2 FQNEAQ (reference sequence). The CDR3 runs to 14 residues. In DNA form, the CDR3 reads TGTGCCAGCAGCTTAACAGGGCGGGTAGATACGCAGTATTTT. It is translated as CASSLTGRVDTQYF.

About this clonotype: The junction departs from the called germline gene at one end, perhaps through a read error. This chain links TRBV7-3 with TRBJ2-5, with D perhaps being TRBD1 or TRBD2 (5 bases each). Gene TRBJ2-7 matches the end of the DNA better, so the J call may be wrong. This CDR3 contains 15 residues. Germline V gives CDR1 SGHTA, CDR2 FQGTGA. The CDR3 reads CASSLTGDGSDEQYF. Written as DNA, the CDR3 is TGTGCCAGCAGCTTAACAGGGGACGGCTCCGACGAGCAGTACTTC.

A remark on this clonotype: The junction shows a germline mismatch at one end, possibly a read error. The chain is built from TRBV10-2 and TRBJ2-1, with 9 positions matching TRBD2. Per the germline V gene, CDR1 is WSHSY and CDR2 is SAAADI. The CDR3 totals 15 residues. The CDR3 DNA is TGCGCCGGCAGAGCTATAGCGGGAGATATGGGTGAGCAGTTCTTC. Translating it yields CAGRAIAGDMGEQFF.

The chain carries TRBV12-3 or TRBV12-4 and TRBJ1-4; unclear D gene. Trimming took off 8 bases at V and 8 bases at J, with 18 bases between the two ends. This CDR3 region has 14 residues. This chain's CDR3 is CASVGRIWNEKLFF. The CDR3 nucleotides are TGTGCCAGCGTTGGGAGGATCTGGAACGAAAAACTGTTTTTT.

V is TRBV29-1 and J is TRBJ1-2; TRBD1 is a possible D gene (6 bases). Germline V lookup: CDR1 SQVTM, CDR2 ANQGSEA. This CDR3 has 12 amino acids. CDR3 bases: TGCAGAGCGGGACACTCTAACTATGGCTACACCTTC. This encodes CRAGHSNYGYTF.

The rearrangement links TRBV7-2 to TRBJ1-6, with a weak D call TRBD1 (6 bases). V lost 5 bases and J 5 bases, leaving 13 bases between the germline ends. The germline gives CDR1 SGHTA, CDR2 FQGNSA. The CDR3 has 15 amino acids. CDR3 nucleotides: TGTGCCAGCAGCCCCTCGGGACAAGATAATTCACCCCTCCACTTT. Amino acids: CASSPSGQDNSPLHF.